Below are 23 T cell receptor beta chains sequenced from a single sample in a study of CD8+CD57+ T cells in acquired aplastic anemia listed by TCRdb under 2018. The instrument was an Illumina HiSeq 2000. Genomic DNA was used as template for profiling of TCR beta VDJ combinations and CDR3 sequences. TCRdb applied fastp at Q25 and MiXCR to the public reads, then kept only in-frame beta chains. Merged by CDR3 protein, the rows form single entries marked with the most common genes and DNA. This sample is represented by some 130,000 distinct CDR3 sequences; roughly two fifths of them were singletons. The ten largest clones add up to around 8.4% of the sample. Sequencing was performed on sorted CD4+, CD8+, or CD8+CD57+ T cells (not recorded which) from PBMCs. Every receptor here comes from a human donor in good health, serving as a control.

Comments on this clonotype: This may be a read error, as it is one base from a much larger clone. The conserved closing phenylalanine or tryptophan is absent in this CDR3, likely reflecting a read error. V is TRBV10-3 and J is TRBJ1-5; 7 bases line up with TRBD1. Germline V gives CDR1 ENHRY, CDR2 SYGVKD. CDR3 size: 12 residues. The V gene end was trimmed by 10 bases and the J gene end by 7 bases; junction bases not matched to a gene: 7. As DNA, the CDR3 is TGTGCCAGCAGGGGGACAGCCCAGCCCCAGCATCTT. Translated: CASRGTAQPQHL.

This clonotype was seen repeatedly, ten times or more. The V and J genes are TRBV6-1 and TRBJ2-5, with 7 bases fitting TRBD1. CDR3 length: 11 residues. Germline loops: CDR1 MNHNS, CDR2 SASEGT. Unmatched junction bases numbered 13, after V lost 10 bases and J lost 14 bases. In nucleotides, the CDR3 is TGTGCCACCTCCTTGACAGGGTGGGGATACTTC. Translated, it gives CATSLTGWGYF.

The chain couples TRBV29-1 to TRBJ2-5; D gene ambiguous. V lost 4 bases and J 4 bases, leaving 7 bases between the germline ends. This CDR3 spans 11 amino acids. Per germline, CDR1 SQVTM and CDR2 ANQGSEA. The CDR3 protein is CSVAPGETQYF. The CDR3, as DNA: TGCAGCGTTGCCCCGGGAGAGACCCAGTACTTC.

The chain uses TRBV20-1 and TRBJ2-3; 16 bases agree with TRBD2. J gave up 2 bases and V 5 bases, and 7 bases lay outside the gene matches. The CDR3 extends over 17 amino acids. Germline CDR1 reads DFQATT; CDR2 reads SNEGSKA (reference sequence). The CDR3 nucleotides are TGCAGTGCTGGGGGGACTAGCGGGGGGGCGGTCACAGATACGCAGTATTTT. Translation gives CSAGGTSGGAVTDTQYF.

This chain connects TRBV24-1 to TRBJ2-3; D is ambiguous. Trimming removed 4 bases from V and 1 base from J, with 11 bases in between. CDR1 is KGHDR, CDR2 SFDVKD, per germline. CDR3 length: 15 residues. The DNA of the CDR3 is TGTGCCACCAGTGACCCCCCCGCGGGCACAGATACGCAGTATTTT. It encodes CATSDPPAGTDTQYF.

Turning to this clonotype: At one end the junction does not follow the germline gene, possibly because of a read error. J is TRBJ2-3 and V is TRBV20-1; 11 positions agree with TRBD2. The germline V gene has CDR1 DFQATT and CDR2 SNEGSKA (reference sequence). CDR3 length: 15 residues. CDR3 loop: CRAALSGRATGTQYF. Here the CDR3 DNA reads TGCCGCGCGGCACTTAGCGGGAGGGCTACAGGTACGCAGTATTTT.

The chain carries TRBV5-1 and TRBJ2-7; TRBD1 is a possible D gene (5 bases). With 5 bases removed from V and 3 bases from J, the gap between germline ends came to 9 bases. The CDR3 covers 12 residues. CDR1 SGHRS and CDR2 YFSETQ come from the germline V gene. CDR3 sequence (DNA): TGCGCCAGCAGGACCCAGGGCTACGAGCAGTACTTC. It encodes CASRTQGYEQYF.

This clonotype was picked up one time. V usage is TRBV7-9 and J usage is TRBJ2-7; no clear D gene. V gave up 5 bases and J gave up 1 base, with 12 bases separating them. CDR3 length equals 14 residues. CDR1 and CDR2 (germline): SEHNR, FQNEAQ (reference sequence). The CDR3, as DNA: TGTGCCAGCAGCGTAGATCGGCGGTCCTACGAGCAGTACTTC. This translates into CASSVDRRSYEQYF.

This clonotype was seen ten or more times. The V and J genes are TRBV30 and TRBJ2-7; 9 bases line up with TRBD1. CDR1 is GTSNPN, CDR2 SVGIG, per germline (reference sequence). J was trimmed by 6 bases and V by 5 bases; bases with no gene match: 2. There are 11 residues in the CDR3. CDR3 DNA: TGTGCCTGGGGGACAGGGAGCGAGCAGTACTTC. It translates to CAWGTGSEQYF. The full variable domain, completed using reference TRBV30 and TRBJ2-7, is SQTIHQWPATLVQPVGSPLSLECTVEGTSNPNLYWYRQAAGRGLQLLFYSVGIGQISSEVPQNLSASRPQDRQFILSSKKLLLSDSGFYLCAWGTGSEQYFGPGTRLTVT.

This clonotype was seen many times. V and J are TRBV19 and TRBJ2-3; tentatively, D is TRBD1 (5 bases). The CDR3 runs 13 residues. Germline CDR1 reads LNHDA; CDR2 reads SQIVND (reference sequence). V dropped 5 bases and J dropped 7 bases, with 13 bases sitting between them. CDR3 coding DNA: TGTGCCAGTAGTGCACCAGGGTGGAATACGCAGTATTTT. Amino acid sequence: CASSAPGWNTQYF.

The CDR3 DNA reads TGTGCCACCAGCAGTGAAGAGGAGACCCAGTACTTC. Encoded protein: CATSSEEETQYF. The chain couples TRBV15 to TRBJ2-5; D remains unclear. The CDR3 has 12 amino acids. CDR1 is LNHNV and CDR2 is YYDKDF in the germline V gene (reference sequence). The V end was cut by 3 bases, the J end by 5 bases, with 7 bases between. The entire variable domain, with the rest obtained from reference TRBV15 and TRBJ2-5, is as follows: DAMVIQNPRYQVTQFGKPVTLSCSQTLNHNVMYWYQQKSSQAPKLLFHYYDKDFNNEADTPDNFQSRRPNTSFCFLDIRSPGLGDTAMYLCATSSEEETQYFGPGTRLLVL.

The rearrangement uses TRBV19 and TRBJ1-2, with a weak D call TRBD1 (6 bases). This CDR3 comprises 11 residues. V was clipped by 6 bases and J by 12 bases, with 14 bases between them. Germline CDR1 reads LNHDA; CDR2 reads SQIVND (reference sequence). The CDR3 region has the DNA TGTGCCAGTAGCACAGGGAGTGGAAACACCTTC. It yields the protein CASSTGSGNTF.

This clonotype showed up just a few times. The chain links TRBV10-2 to TRBJ1-5; D is uncertain. Trimming removed 0 bases from V and 3 bases from J, with 6 bases in between. The V gene's germline CDR1 is WSHSY and CDR2 SAAADI. The CDR3 totals 14 residues. CDR3 sequence: CASSESRANQPQHF. The CDR3 DNA follows: TGCGCCAGCAGTGAGTCACGGGCCAATCAGCCCCAGCATTTT.

Comment on this clonotype: One end of the junction does not line up with germline, which may come from a read error. V gene TRBV10-3 combines with J gene TRBJ1-3; D is unresolved. CDR1 and CDR2 (germline): ENHRY, SYGVKD. This CDR3 has 16 residues. The CDR3 region has the DNA TGTGCCAGCAGTTACACCCCACCAGACTCTGGAAACACCATATATTTT. This gives the protein CASSYTPPDSGNTIYF.

This clonotype has a handful of counts. The chain carries TRBV7-9 and TRBJ2-3, with D hard to call. The CDR3 consists of 13 residues. V was cut by 5 bases and J by 3 bases, with 9 bases left in between. The V gene's germline CDR1 is SEHNR and CDR2 FQNEAQ (reference sequence). DNA for the CDR3: TGTGCCAGCAGCGATGGGAATACAGATACGCAGTATTTT. This translates into CASSDGNTDTQYF.

The chain is built from TRBV11-1 and TRBJ2-1; D unclear. This CDR3 contains 15 residues. Germline V gives CDR1 SGHAT, CDR2 FQDESV (reference sequence). V dropped 4 bases and J dropped 0 bases, with 10 bases sitting between them. In DNA, the CDR3 is TGTGCCAGCAGCTACGTAGGAAGCTCCTACAATGAGCAGTTCTTC. It translates to CASSYVGSSYNEQFF.

This clonotype was observed many times. V gene TRBV6-6 combines with J gene TRBJ2-7; D unclear. The CDR3 spans 14 residues. Trimming stripped 2 bases from V and 3 bases from J, with 11 bases between. Looked up from germline, CDR1 is MNHNY and CDR2 is SVGAGI (reference sequence). The CDR3: CASSYGRTRYEQYF. The DNA of the CDR3 is TGTGCCAGCAGTTACGGGCGGACCCGCTACGAGCAGTACTTC.

Details on this clonotype: The CDR3 end shows no conserved phenylalanine or tryptophan, and so a read error is likely. The limits of the CDR3 on the DNA are not certain, so only TCRdb's listed CDR3 is given. This chain links TRBV7-8 with TRBJ2-5. The CDR3 comprises 8 residues, both ends counted. Looked up from germline, CDR1 is SGHVS and CDR2 is FQNEAQ. The chain's CDR3 is CASSQDLP.

In its sample, this clonotype was seen many times. The rearrangement joins TRBV15 to TRBJ2-2; D possibly matches TRBD1 or TRBD2 (5 bases each). Trimming shortened V by 0 bases and J by 4 bases, and 24 bases separated the two germline ends. The CDR3 is 20 amino acids. Germline V gene sequence: CDR1 LNHNV, CDR2 YYDKDF (reference sequence). As DNA, the CDR3 is TGTGCCACCAGCAGAGATAGGACTTTAAACGGACATGAAGGCACCGGGGAGCTGTTTTTT. Encoded protein: CATSRDRTLNGHEGTGELFF.

The chain couples TRBV20-1 to TRBJ2-5; tentatively, D is TRBD2 (5 bases). The CDR3 totals 14 residues. With 6 bases removed from V and 4 bases from J, the gap between germline ends came to 18 bases. CDR1 DFQATT and CDR2 SNEGSKA come from the germline V gene (reference sequence). The CDR3 here is CSAAPGSFSETQYF. In nucleotides, the CDR3 is TGCAGTGCCGCCCCGGGATCTTTCTCAGAGACCCAGTACTTC.

This clonotype was recorded at least ten times. V gene TRBV6-1 combines with J gene TRBJ2-7, with 7 bases that match TRBD1. J was trimmed by 2 bases and V by 7 bases; bases with no gene match: 17. The CDR3 loop spans 17 amino acids. CDR1 MNHNS and CDR2 SASEGT come from the germline V gene. This CDR3 reads CASTRTAGAGGAYEQYF. The CDR3, as DNA: TGTGCCAGCACCAGAACCGCTGGGGCAGGGGGAGCCTACGAGCAGTACTTC.

This clonotype came up many times. The chain recombines TRBV3-1 with TRBJ1-1, with D possibly matching TRBD1 (6 bases). The CDR3 extends over 12 amino acids. Looked up from germline, CDR1 is LGHDT and CDR2 is YNNKEL (reference sequence). V gave up 6 bases and J gave up 3 bases, with 8 bases separating them. The CDR3 reads CASRQGDTEAFF. The CDR3 DNA reads as TGTGCCAGCAGACAGGGAGACACTGAAGCTTTCTTT.

This clonotype turned up a few times. This chain joins TRBV10-3 and TRBJ2-7, with 9 nucleotides matching TRBD2. Losses at the gene ends were 11 bases for V and 5 bases for J; bases not matched to a gene: 10. The CDR3 is 13 amino acids. Per germline, CDR1 ENHRY and CDR2 SYGVKD. The CDR3, as DNA: TGTGCCGTCGATCCCGGGACTAGCAACGAGCAGTACTTC. Translating it yields CAVDPGTSNEQYF.